This paragraph covers one T cell receptor beta chain sequence. The data stem from a study of Ad26.COV2.S vaccination and SARS-CoV-2 variants. About the study: Among those in the COV1001 Ad26.COV2.S trial arm was the donor.

Libraries were prepared by immunoSEQ multiplex PCR; TCRdb keeps only in-frame clonotypes and omits some of them. The table records more than 300,000 clones, 85% to 90% of them present only once. J was trimmed by 0 bases and V by 10 bases; bases with no gene match: 5. The CDR3 is 13 residues long. Germline CDR1 KGHSH, CDR2 LQKENI. Treatment defined: roughly 19 received Ad26.COV2.S at low or high dose, single or two shots; five or six received placebo; per-sample allocation not given. On day 63 after the first injection, vaccine and placebo recipients gave samples. Sequences were derived from peripheral blood, sampled in a trial of Ad26.COV2.S vaccine versus placebo. The chain combines TRBV18 with TRBJ1-1; 7 nucleotides agree with TRBD1. This sequence was found in a person aged 18-65 years who received the Ad26.COV2.S COVID-19 vaccine or a placebo. The CDR3: CATTGVMNTEAFF. In DNA form, the CDR3 reads TGTGCCACAACAGGGGTAATGAACACTGAAGCTTTCTTT.